The sequence of this TCR beta chain was determined in a study of metastatic and nonmetastatic thyroid tumors. About the research overall: Repertoire comparison spanned blood and tumor or nodule tissue of malignant and benign thyroid patients. Study outcomes and limitations: Across blood and tumor, TCR beta diversity in malignant thyroid tumors was reportedly significantly higher than in benign nodules.

In its sample, this clone is medium-sized. The antigen remains undetermined. Other DNA variants within this sample encode the same CDR3. Authors' data handling: Using the CDR3 differences seen across clinicopathological groups, the authors built a distant-metastasis classifier for papillary thyroid cancer, which was meant to discriminate distant-metastatic patients. TCRdb reprocessed the PCR reads using MiXCR. It is TCRdb's table, rather than the study itself, that gives the V and J calls and clone size. The table has just over 15,000 clones, roughly 34% seen once. V dropped 6 bases and J dropped 3; count of bases not matched to a gene: 4. The CDR3 loop spans 15 amino acids. Germline CDR1 reads MDHEN; CDR2 reads SYDVKM. No patient received treatment before thyroid surgery.

The clonotype originates from a male donor with papillary thyroid cancer or a benign thyroid nodule (not recorded which). Some clones in this sample may be carry-over from other donors' samples. The chain couples TRBV28 to TRBJ1-4; 10 bases align to TRBD1. Sequenced material: tumor tissue. The CDR3 DNA sequence: TGTGCCAGCAGCCTCGGACAGGGGGCTAATGAAAAACTGTTTTTT. Translated, it gives CASSLGQGANEKLFF.